Presented here are 26 T cell receptor beta chains from one specimen sequenced in a study of early T cells in non-severe SARS-CoV-2 infection (dated by TCRdb to the early 2020s). The method was 5' RACE. These reads were obtained on a NextSeq 500. TCRdb reprocessing: public reads trimmed at Q25 with fastp, clones called with MiXCR, in-frame beta chains kept. All rows with the same CDR3 protein become a single entry with the most common DNA and genes. The sample has about 69,000 distinct CDR3 sequences on record, approximately 14% of them singletons. The top ten clonotypes cover about 14% of the sample. Sequences were obtained from whole blood. These receptors were collected from an adult who was a healthcare worker with PCR-confirmed SARS-CoV-2 infection or an uninfected control (not recorded which).

The rearrangement links TRBV25-1 to TRBJ2-5; D gene ambiguous. Looked up from germline, CDR1 is MGHDK and CDR2 is SYGVNS. The ends were cut back, 8 bases at V and 5 bases at J, with 6 bases in the middle. CDR3 length equals 10 residues. In DNA, the CDR3 is TGTGCCAGCGCCTTGGAGACCCAGTACTTC. This encodes CASALETQYF.

This clonotype was seen a handful of times. V usage is TRBV5-1 and J usage is TRBJ2-2; TRBD1 matches 8 bases. V dropped 4 bases and J dropped 1; count of bases not matched to a gene: 9. CDR1 is SGHRS, CDR2 YFSETQ, per germline. The CDR3 is 17 amino acids. CDR3 region: CASSAPRTGGNTGELFF. The CDR3 DNA reads TGCGCCAGCAGCGCCCCTCGCACAGGGGGGAACACCGGGGAGCTGTTTTTT.

This clonotype was detected ten times or more. J is TRBJ2-1 and V is TRBV6-2 or TRBV6-3; possibly TRBD1 for D (5 bases). CDR3 length: 14 residues. CDR1 and CDR2 from the germline V gene are MNHEY and SVGEGT. The ends were cut back, 7 bases at V and 6 bases at J, with 16 bases in the middle. CDR3 coding DNA: TGTGCCAGCACTCAGGGTAGTGCTAGCAATGAGCAGTTCTTC. This codes for CASTQGSASNEQFF.

The chain combines TRBV20-1 with TRBJ2-5; D unresolved. The CDR3 consists of 13 residues. V was clipped by 5 bases and J by 0 bases, with 10 bases between them. Per germline, CDR1 DFQATT and CDR2 SNEGSKA (reference sequence). The CDR3 DNA reads TGCAGTGCTGGCGTCCTGTACCAAGAGACCCAGTACTTC. Its translation is CSAGVLYQETQYF.

This clonotype was seen at least ten times. This chain uses TRBV20-1 with TRBJ2-3; D call uncertain. CDR3 size: 13 residues. Germline loops: CDR1 DFQATT, CDR2 SNEGSKA (reference sequence). The V end was cut by 3 bases, the J end by 4 bases, with 11 bases between. This chain's CDR3 is CSASPQNADTQYF. CDR3 DNA: TGCAGTGCTAGTCCCCAGAACGCAGATACGCAGTATTTT.

The CDR3 loop reads CASRVMGATNEKLFF. CDR3 DNA sequence: TGTGCCAGCAGGGTGATGGGGGCAACTAATGAAAAACTGTTTTTT. The rearrangement joins TRBV6-1 to TRBJ1-4, with D possibly TRBD1 on 5 matching bases. Per the germline V gene, CDR1 is MNHNS and CDR2 is SASEGT. Trimming cost V 6 bases and J 0 bases, with 11 bases left between them. There are 15 residues in the CDR3.

This chain connects TRBV3-1 to TRBJ2-7; 13 nucleotides agree with TRBD2. V shed 9 bases, J shed 2 bases, and the junction held 19 bases outside the gene matches. Germline CDR1 reads LGHDT; CDR2 reads YNNKEL (reference sequence). The CDR3 is 19 residues long. In nucleotides, the CDR3 is TGTGCCAGACCGCCAACAAGGACTAGCGGGGGATTTTTAGCCTACGAGCAGTACTTC. Translated, it gives CARPPTRTSGGFLAYEQYF.

CDR3 protein: CASIPNLSSGNTIYF. For the CDR3, the DNA is TGTGCCAGTATCCCGAACTTAAGCAGTGGAAACACCATATATTTT. The chain combines TRBV19 with TRBJ1-3; D uncertain. Trimming removed 7 bases from V and 3 bases from J, with 16 bases in between. There are 15 residues in the CDR3. CDR1 is LNHDA, CDR2 SQIVND, per germline (reference sequence).

This chain uses TRBV13 with TRBJ2-7; 9 bases match TRBD1. CDR1 is PRHDT, CDR2 FYEKMQ, per germline (reference sequence). V dropped 5 bases and J dropped 4; count of bases not matched to a gene: 12. CDR3 length equals 16 residues. CDR3 in DNA: TGTGCCAGCAGCACTACCGCTGGGACAGGGATATACGAGCAGTACTTC. Translated: CASSTTAGTGIYEQYF.

This clonotype turned up a few times. CDR3 DNA: TGTGCCAGCAGTCCACCGGGGGGACAGAGGAAGGAGCTGTTTTTT. It specifies CASSPPGGQRKELFF. The chain has TRBV12-3 or TRBV12-4 and TRBJ2-2; TRBD1 or TRBD2 may be the D gene (7 bases each). The CDR3 sequence is 15 residues long. The V end was cut by 5 bases, the J end by 10 bases, with 20 bases between.

This clonotype was detected many times. The chain recombines TRBV20-1 with TRBJ1-1, with D hard to call. The CDR3 consists of 14 residues. The ends were cut back, 5 bases at V and 5 bases at J, with 18 bases in the middle. CDR1 and CDR2 from the germline V gene are DFQATT and SNEGSKA (reference sequence). CDR3 residues: CSASRAPRGTEAFF. The CDR3 coding sequence is TGCAGTGCTTCAAGGGCCCCCCGAGGGACTGAAGCTTTCTTT.

The chain carries TRBV7-9 and TRBJ2-1; D unresolved. This CDR3 spans 11 amino acids. Germline CDR1 reads SEHNR; CDR2 reads FQNEAQ (reference sequence). V was trimmed by 1 base and J by 8 bases, leaving 3 bases between them. The CDR3 DNA sequence: TGTGCCAGCAGCTTAGAGTATGAGCAGTTCTTC. This gives the protein CASSLEYEQFF.

The chain carries TRBV2 and TRBJ2-5; TRBD1 or TRBD2 may be the D gene (6 bases each). From germline, CDR1 is SNHLY and CDR2 FYNNEI. The CDR3 sequence is 13 residues long. Trimming removed 7 bases at V and 5 bases at J, with 14 bases between. CDR3 protein: CASKRGRLETQYF. The CDR3 DNA reads TGTGCCAGCAAACGGGGGCGCCTGGAGACCCAGTACTTC. Full variable domain (rest looked up from reference TRBV2 and TRBJ2-5): EPEVTQTPSHQVTQMGQEVILRCVPISNHLYFYWYRQILGQKVEFLVSFYNNEISEKSEIFDDQFSVERPDGSNFTLKIRSTKLEDSAMYFCASKRGRLETQYFGPGTRLLVL.

The V gene is TRBV20-1, the J gene TRBJ1-4; no definite D call. With 0 bases removed from V and 8 bases from J, the gap between germline ends came to 13 bases. Per the germline V gene, CDR1 is DFQATT and CDR2 is SNEGSKA (reference sequence). The CDR3 extends over 14 amino acids. The CDR3 is CSARDPGIGEKLFF. The CDR3 nucleotides are TGCAGTGCTAGAGATCCCGGGATTGGCGAAAAACTGTTTTTT.

This clonotype has a count of ten or more. A much larger clone is a single base away; this may be a read error. The V and J genes are TRBV6-2 or TRBV6-3 and TRBJ1-1; D unresolved. The germline gives CDR1 MNHEY, CDR2 SVGEGT. V dropped 2 bases and J dropped 5 bases, with 6 bases sitting between them. The CDR3 spans 12 residues. DNA of the CDR3: TGTGCCAGCAGTTACGCGGGGACTGAAGCTTTCTTT. Residues: CASSYAGTEAFF.

This clonotype has only a few counts. This sequence joins TRBV11-1 and TRBJ2-7; D may be TRBD1 (6 bases). This CDR3 is 19 amino acids long. Trimming removed 4 bases from V and 2 bases from J, with 27 bases in between. The germline V gene encodes CDR1 SGHAT and CDR2 FQDESV (reference sequence). The CDR3 sequence is CASSSGQQPNLNKAYEQYF. CDR3 nucleotides: TGTGCCAGCAGCTCTGGACAGCAGCCCAACCTTAACAAAGCCTACGAGCAGTACTTC. The entire variable domain, with the rest obtained from reference TRBV11-1 and TRBJ2-7, is as follows: EAEVAQSPRYKITEKSQAVAFWCDPISGHATLYWYRQILGQGPELLVQFQDESVVDDSQLPKDRFSAERLKGVDSTLKIQPAELGDSAMYLCASSSGQQPNLNKAYEQYFGPGTRLTVT.

This clonotype was recorded at least ten times. The chain uses TRBV4-3 and TRBJ1-1; 7 bases map to TRBD1. The CDR3 spans 17 residues. The J segment lost 1 base and the V segment lost 0 bases, leaving 8 bases of the junction unmatched. Germline CDR1 and CDR2: LGHNA and YSLEER. CDR3 in DNA: TGCGCCAGCAGCCAAGAAGGGACAGCCGACGCGAACACTGAAGCTTTCTTT. Translation: CASSQEGTADANTEAFF.

Worth noting for this clonotype: A read error is possible here, since a much larger clone lies one base away. J is TRBJ1-1 and V is TRBV3-1; no clear D. The CDR3 has 13 residues. The germline V gene has CDR1 LGHDT and CDR2 YNNKEL (reference sequence). V lost 6 bases and J lost 4, with 12 bases in between. The CDR3 spells CASRQISLTEAFF. The CDR3 DNA reads as TGTGCCAGCAGGCAAATCAGTCTCACTGAAGCTTTCTTT.

This clonotype was counted once. The chain links TRBV7-2 to TRBJ2-7, with D possibly TRBD1 on 6 matching bases. The germline V gene encodes CDR1 SGHTA and CDR2 FQGNSA. This CDR3 contains 15 residues. The V end lost 4 bases, the J end lost 3 bases, and 16 bases lay between the germline ends. The CDR3 coding sequence is TGTGCCAGCAGCTCACCTCAGGGGCGACGCTACGAGCAGTACTTC. This gives the protein CASSSPQGRRYEQYF.

The gene calls are TRBV6-1 and TRBJ1-2; D is unresolved. Germline V gene lookup returns CDR1 MNHNS and CDR2 SASEGT. Trimming took 2 bases from V and 12 from J, leaving 10 bases between them. The CDR3 has 11 residues. CDR3 sequence reads: CASSEYELHTF. The CDR3 bases are TGTGCCAGCAGTGAATATGAGTTACACACCTTC.

The chain is built from TRBV3-2 and TRBJ2-3; TRBD2 is the table's D call, not checked against the DNA. TRBV3-2 is a pseudogene segment. The CDR3 spans 16 residues. The CDR3 region has the DNA TGTGCCAGCAGCCAAGCACTAGCGGGGGGTACAGATACGCAGTATTTT. Translated, it gives CASSQALAGGTDTQYF.

There are a few counts of this clonotype. The chain couples TRBV11-1 to TRBJ1-1, with D perhaps matching TRBD1 (5 bases). CDR1 is SGHAT, CDR2 FQDESV, per germline (reference sequence). Trimming shortened V by 8 bases and J by 0 bases, and 10 bases separated the two germline ends. This CDR3 has 13 residues. CDR3 amino acids: CASGASMNTEAFF. CDR3 sequence (DNA): TGTGCCAGCGGGGCCTCCATGAACACTGAAGCTTTCTTT. Drawing the rest from reference TRBV11-1 and TRBJ1-1, the complete variable domain is EAEVAQSPRYKITEKSQAVAFWCDPISGHATLYWYRQILGQGPELLVQFQDESVVDDSQLPKDRFSAERLKGVDSTLKIQPAELGDSAMYLCASGASMNTEAFFGQGTRLTVV.

Only a few counts were recorded for this clonotype. The chain recombines TRBV20-1 with TRBJ2-3; D call uncertain. The CDR3 loop spans 13 amino acids. CDR1 and CDR2 (germline): DFQATT, SNEGSKA (reference sequence). The V end was cut by 0 bases, the J end by 4 bases, with 8 bases between. Written as DNA, the CDR3 is TGCAGTGCTAGAGATTCTAGACCAGATACGCAGTATTTT. This sequence encodes CSARDSRPDTQYF.

This clonotype was picked up a small number of times. This chain links TRBV4-3 with TRBJ2-1; a weak D match, TRBD2 (5 bases). The CDR3 totals 18 residues. Germline CDR1 is LGHNA and CDR2 is YSLEER. Trimming pared 1 base from V and 4 bases from J, leaving 20 bases between. The chain's CDR3 is CASSQVPATDYFYNEQFF. The CDR3 DNA is TGCGCCAGCAGCCAAGTCCCCGCGACTGACTATTTTTACAATGAGCAGTTCTTC.

This clonotype appeared a few times. This sequence joins TRBV7-2 and TRBJ2-1, with TRBD2 matching 7 bases. The junction had 3 bases not matched to a gene; V was cut back by 4 bases and J by 0 bases. Germline lookup yields CDR1 SGHTA and CDR2 FQGNSA. CDR3 size: 15 residues. CDR3 sequence: CASSSAGTSYNEQFF. CDR3 sequence (DNA): TGTGCCAGCAGCTCAGCGGGAACCTCCTACAATGAGCAGTTCTTC.

This clonotype was recorded a few times. The V call is TRBV11-2, the J call TRBJ2-7, with no clear D. Per germline, CDR1 SGHAT and CDR2 FQNNGV. The CDR3 runs to 14 residues. Trimming cost V 2 bases and J 4 bases, with 12 bases left between them. The CDR3 reads CASSLTPTLYEQYF. Here the CDR3 DNA reads TGTGCCAGCAGCTTAACCCCCACCCTATACGAGCAGTACTTC. Full variable domain (remainder filled in from reference TRBV11-2 and TRBJ2-7): EAGVAQSPRYKIIEKRQSVAFWCNPISGHATLYWYQQILGQGPKLLIQFQNNGVVDDSQLPKDRFSAERLKGVDSTLKIQPAKLEDSAVYLCASSLTPTLYEQYFGPGTRLTVT.